This T cell receptor beta chain was identified during a study of T cells after yellow fever vaccination. This CDR3 comprises 14 residues. Trimming shortened V by 6 bases and J by 4 bases, and 19 bases separated the two germline ends. The germline CDR1 and CDR2 sequences are DFQATT and SNEGSKA (reference sequence). TCRdb itself ran the 5' RACE reads through MiXCR, one entry per CDR3 protein. The data contain under 600,000 distinct CDR3 sequences, just over 20% of them seen just once; the ten biggest clones take up about 16%. The genes are TRBV20-1 and TRBJ2-7, with D uncertain. The sequence was collected from a man aged 18 to 29 who received the YFV17D yellow fever vaccine. The sample here was PBMCs, taken about 21 days after the first yellow fever vaccination. The CDR3 sequence is CSAATGILLYEQYF. The CDR3, as DNA: TGCAGTGCGGCAACCGGTATTCTGCTGTACGAGCAGTACTTC.